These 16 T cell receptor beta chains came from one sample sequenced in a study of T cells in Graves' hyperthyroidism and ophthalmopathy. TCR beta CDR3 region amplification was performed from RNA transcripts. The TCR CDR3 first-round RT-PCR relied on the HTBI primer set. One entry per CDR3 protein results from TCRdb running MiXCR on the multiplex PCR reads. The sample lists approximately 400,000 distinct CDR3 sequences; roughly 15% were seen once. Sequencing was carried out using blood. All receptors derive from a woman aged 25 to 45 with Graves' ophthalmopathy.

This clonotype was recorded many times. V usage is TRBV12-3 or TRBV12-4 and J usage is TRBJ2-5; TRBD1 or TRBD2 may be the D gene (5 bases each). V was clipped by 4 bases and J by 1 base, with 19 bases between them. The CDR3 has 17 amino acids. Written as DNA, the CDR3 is TGTGCCAGCAGTTCAAGGCGGGTGGGGCGGGCCCAAGAGACCCAGTACTTC. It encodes CASSSRRVGRAQETQYF.

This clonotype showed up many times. For the CDR3, the DNA is TGTGCCAGCAGCCCGGGACAGAAGTATGGCTACACCTTC. Encoded protein: CASSPGQKYGYTF. This chain connects TRBV28 to TRBJ1-2; TRBD1 agrees at 7 bases. Germline CDR1 is MDHEN and CDR2 is SYDVKM. V was clipped by 6 bases and J by 5 bases; unmatched bases: 6. CDR3 length: 13 residues.

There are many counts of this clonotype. This CDR3 reads CASSLSSLNQETQYF. In nucleotides, the CDR3 is TGTGCCAGCAGTTTATCCAGCCTAAACCAAGAGACCCAGTACTTC. The gene calls are TRBV27 and TRBJ2-5, with D uncertain. Germline CDR1 MNHEY, CDR2 SMNVEV (reference sequence). The CDR3 length is 15 residues. V was clipped by 0 bases and J by 0 bases, with 8 bases between them.

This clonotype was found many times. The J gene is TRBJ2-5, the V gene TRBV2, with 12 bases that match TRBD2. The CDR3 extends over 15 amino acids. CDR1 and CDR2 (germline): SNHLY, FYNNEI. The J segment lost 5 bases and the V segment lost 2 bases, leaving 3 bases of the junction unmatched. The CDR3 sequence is CASSELAGGRETQYF. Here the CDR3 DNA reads TGTGCCAGCAGTGAACTAGCGGGGGGGCGGGAGACCCAGTACTTC.

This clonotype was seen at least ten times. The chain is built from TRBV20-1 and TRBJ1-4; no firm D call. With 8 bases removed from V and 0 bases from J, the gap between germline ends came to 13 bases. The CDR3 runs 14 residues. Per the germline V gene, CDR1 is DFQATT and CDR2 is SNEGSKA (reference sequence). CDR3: CSCAEVSTNEKLFF. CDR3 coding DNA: TGCAGTTGCGCAGAAGTTTCAACTAATGAAAAACTGTTTTTT.

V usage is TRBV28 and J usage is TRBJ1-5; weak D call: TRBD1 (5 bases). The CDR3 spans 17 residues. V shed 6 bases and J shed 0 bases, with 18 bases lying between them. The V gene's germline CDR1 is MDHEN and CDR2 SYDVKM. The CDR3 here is CASRTPRGTYSNQPQHF. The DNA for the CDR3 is TGTGCCAGCAGGACCCCGCGCGGGACGTATAGCAATCAGCCCCAGCATTTT.

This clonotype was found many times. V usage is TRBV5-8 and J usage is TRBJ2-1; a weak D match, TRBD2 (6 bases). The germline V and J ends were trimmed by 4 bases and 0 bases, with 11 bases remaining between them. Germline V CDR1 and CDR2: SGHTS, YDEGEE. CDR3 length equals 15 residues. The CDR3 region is CASSATGDSYNEQFF. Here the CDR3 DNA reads TGTGCCAGCAGCGCCACGGGGGACTCCTACAATGAGCAGTTCTTC.

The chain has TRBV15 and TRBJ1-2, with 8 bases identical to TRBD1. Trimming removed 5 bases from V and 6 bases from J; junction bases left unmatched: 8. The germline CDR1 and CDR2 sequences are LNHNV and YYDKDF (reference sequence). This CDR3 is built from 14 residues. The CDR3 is CATSRRGLGDGYTF. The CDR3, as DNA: TGTGCCACCAGCCGCAGGGGGCTTGGGGATGGCTACACCTTC.

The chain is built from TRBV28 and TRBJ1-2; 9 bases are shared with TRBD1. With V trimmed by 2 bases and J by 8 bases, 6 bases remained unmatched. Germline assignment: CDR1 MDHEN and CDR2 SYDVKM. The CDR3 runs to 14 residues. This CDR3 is CASSLMGTGHGYTF. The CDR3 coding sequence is TGTGCCAGCAGTTTAATGGGGACAGGGCACGGCTACACCTTC.

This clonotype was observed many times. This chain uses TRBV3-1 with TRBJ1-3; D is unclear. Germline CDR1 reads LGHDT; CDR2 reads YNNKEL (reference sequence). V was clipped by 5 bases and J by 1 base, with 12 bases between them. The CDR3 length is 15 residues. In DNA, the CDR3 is TGTGCCAGCAGCGCCGGGAGAGCTTCTGGAAACACCATATATTTT. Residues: CASSAGRASGNTIYF.

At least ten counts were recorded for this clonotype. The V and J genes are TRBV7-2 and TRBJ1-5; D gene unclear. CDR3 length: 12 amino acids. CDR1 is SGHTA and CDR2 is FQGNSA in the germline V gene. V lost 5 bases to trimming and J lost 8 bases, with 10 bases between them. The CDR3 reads CASSLDVEPQHF. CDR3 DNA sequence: TGTGCCAGCAGCCTAGATGTAGAGCCCCAGCATTTT. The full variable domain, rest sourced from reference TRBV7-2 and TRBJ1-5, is GAGVSQSPSNKVTEKGKDVELRCDPISGHTALYWYRQSLGQGLEFLIYFQGNSAPDKSGLPSDRFSAERTGGSVSTLTIQRTQQEDSAVYLCASSLDVEPQHFGDGTRLSIL.

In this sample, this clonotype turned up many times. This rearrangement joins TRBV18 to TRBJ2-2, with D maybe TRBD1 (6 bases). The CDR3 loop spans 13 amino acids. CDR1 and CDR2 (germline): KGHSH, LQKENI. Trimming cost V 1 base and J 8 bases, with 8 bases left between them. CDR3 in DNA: TGTGCCAGCTCACCACGCGGACAGGGGGAGCTGTTTTTT. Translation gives CASSPRGQGELFF.

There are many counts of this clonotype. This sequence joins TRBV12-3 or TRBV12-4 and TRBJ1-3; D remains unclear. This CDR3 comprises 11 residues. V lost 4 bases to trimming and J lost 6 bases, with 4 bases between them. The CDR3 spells CASSYENTIYF. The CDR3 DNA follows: TGTGCCAGCAGTTATGAAAACACCATATATTTT.

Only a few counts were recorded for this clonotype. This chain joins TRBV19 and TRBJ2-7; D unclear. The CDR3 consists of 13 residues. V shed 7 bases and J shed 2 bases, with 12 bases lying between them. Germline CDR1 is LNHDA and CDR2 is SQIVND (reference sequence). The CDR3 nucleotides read TGTGCCAGTACCTCCGGGCACCCCTACGAGCAGTACTTC. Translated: CASTSGHPYEQYF.

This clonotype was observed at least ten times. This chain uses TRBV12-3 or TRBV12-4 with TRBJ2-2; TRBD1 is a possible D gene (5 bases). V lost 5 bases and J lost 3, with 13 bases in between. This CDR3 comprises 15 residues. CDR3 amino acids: CASSPPAGHTGELFF. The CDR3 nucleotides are TGTGCCAGCAGTCCCCCGGCAGGGCACACCGGGGAGCTGTTTTTT.

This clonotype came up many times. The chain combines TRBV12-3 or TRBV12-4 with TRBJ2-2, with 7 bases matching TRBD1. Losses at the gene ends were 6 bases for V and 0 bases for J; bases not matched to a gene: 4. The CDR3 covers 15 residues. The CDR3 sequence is CASRMTGTNTGELFF. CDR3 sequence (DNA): TGTGCCAGCAGGATGACAGGGACGAACACCGGGGAGCTGTTTTTT.